The present T cell receptor (beta chain) was sequenced within a study of T cells in Graves' hyperthyroidism and ophthalmopathy. Study summary: Before any treatment, at initial diagnosis, peripheral blood was collected.

It was RNA transcripts that yielded the amplified TCR beta CDR3 regions. The primer set for the first-round RT-PCR of the TCR CDR3 was HTBI. TCRdb reprocessed the multiplex PCR reads with MiXCR, giving one entry per CDR3 protein. The data hold over 700,000 distinct CDR3 sequences, with approximately 19% observed a single time. The CDR3 consists of 14 residues. The J segment lost 4 bases and the V segment lost 5 bases, leaving 5 bases of the junction unmatched. Germline-derived CDR1 and CDR2 are SEHNR and FQNEAQ (reference sequence). This clonotype turned up a few times. Its antigen is not known. Study-wide results and caveats: Appearing also in blood were most of the thyroid clonotypes expanded above 0.001. Separation of ophthalmopathy from stable hyperthyroidism was achieved by a 13 V-J model.

The receptor comes from a woman in her forties or fifties with Graves' hyperthyroidism that later progressed to Graves' ophthalmopathy. This rearrangement joins TRBV7-9 to TRBJ2-3; TRBD1 matches 8 bases. The sequenced sample was blood. As DNA, the CDR3 is TGTGCCAGCAGCCCAGGGGGCCTCGCAGATACGCAGTATTTT. The encoded protein is CASSPGGLADTQYF.